Each of the 25 T cell receptor beta chains below was sequenced from the same sample in a study of T cell responses to AZD1222 COVID-19 vaccine. Sequenced by immunoSEQ multiplex PCR; TCRdb stores in-frame clones only, minus some. The sample records some 130,000 clones, about 85% being singletons. This specimen was peripheral blood, taken on day 0 of AZD1222 vaccination. The receptors shown here come from an adult in good health.

This chain connects TRBV5-6 to TRBJ2-7; tentatively, D is TRBD2 (5 bases). This CDR3 comprises 13 residues. Trimming pared 0 bases from V and 4 bases from J, leaving 8 bases between. Germline CDR1 reads SGHDT; CDR2 reads YYEEEE. As DNA, the CDR3 is TGTGCCAGCAGCTTGGAAGGCGGGTACGAGCAGTACTTC. As protein: CASSLEGGYEQYF.

V is TRBV10-3 and J is TRBJ2-7; no clear D gene. CDR1 is ENHRY, CDR2 SYGVKD, per germline. Trimming removed 3 bases at V and 3 bases at J, with 12 bases between. The CDR3 runs 14 residues. CDR3 in DNA: TGTGCCATCAGTGAAGGCACCACAGTCTACGAGCAGTACTTC. Translating gives CAISEGTTVYEQYF.

V usage is TRBV2 and J usage is TRBJ1-1; D not certain. Germline V gene sequence: CDR1 SNHLY, CDR2 FYNNEI. This CDR3 is built from 13 residues. V shed 3 bases and J shed 1 base, with 6 bases lying between them. The CDR3 coding sequence is TGTGCCAGCAGTGATGAGTCGAACACTGAAGCTTTCTTT. Translated: CASSDESNTEAFF.

V and J are TRBV10-2 and TRBJ2-1; D not resolved. Germline assignment: CDR1 WSHSY and CDR2 SAAADI. The CDR3 consists of 12 residues. V gave up 7 bases and J gave up 10 bases, with 14 bases separating them. As DNA, the CDR3 is TGCGCCAGCACGTTCCTTGGGCACGAGCAGTTCTTC. Translating it yields CASTFLGHEQFF.

As regards this clone: The junction shows a germline mismatch at one end, possibly a read error. This sequence joins TRBV4-2 and TRBJ2-7; D uncertain. CDR1 LGHNA and CDR2 YNFKEQ come from the germline V gene. This CDR3 spans 14 amino acids. The CDR3 nucleotides read TGTGCCAGCAGTCAAGAGGATAGGCCCTACGAGCAGTACTTC. It is translated as CASSQEDRPYEQYF.

This chain joins TRBV5-5 and TRBJ1-2, with TRBD1 matching 8 bases. The V gene's germline CDR1 is SGHKS and CDR2 YYEKEE (reference sequence). This CDR3 is built from 15 residues. The V and J ends lost 0 bases and 4 bases, in that order; junction bases with no gene match: 5. CDR3 in DNA: TGTGCCAGCAGCTTGGATCCGGGACAGGTCTATGGCTACACCTTC. Its protein product is CASSLDPGQVYGYTF.

The chain carries TRBV4-1 and TRBJ1-2, with 7 bases fitting TRBD1. The CDR3 has 13 residues. Germline trimming cut 3 bases from V and 6 bases from J; bases unmatched to any gene: 4. Germline loops: CDR1 MGHRA, CDR2 YSYEKL. The CDR3 nucleotides read TGCGCCAGCAGCCAGACAGGGTTGGATGGCTACACCTTC. Translated, it gives CASSQTGLDGYTF.

The chain recombines TRBV25-1 with TRBJ1-1, with TRBD1 matching over 7 bases. This CDR3 is 12 amino acids long. Per germline, CDR1 MGHDK and CDR2 SYGVNS. J gave up 3 bases and V 8 bases, and 3 bases lay outside the gene matches. CDR3 in DNA: TGTGCCAGCCAAAGGGGGCACACTGAAGCTTTCTTT. Translation: CASQRGHTEAFF.

The rearrangement links TRBV7-2 to TRBJ1-1; D perhaps matches TRBD1 (5 bases). Germline V gene data show CDR1 as SGHTA and CDR2 as FQGNSA. V lost 4 bases and J 5 bases, leaving 14 bases between the germline ends. This CDR3 has 14 amino acids. The CDR3 nucleotides read TGTGCCAGCAGCTCCTCAGGGTCGTGGACTGAAGCTTTCTTT. It translates to CASSSSGSWTEAFF.

V usage is TRBV28 and J usage is TRBJ1-1; the D is unclear. The CDR3 sequence is 13 residues long. V lost 6 bases and J lost 1, with 9 bases in between. Germline V gene sequence: CDR1 MDHEN, CDR2 SYDVKM. This chain's CDR3 is CASSLTPNTEAFF. CDR3 DNA: TGTGCCAGCAGCCTCACACCGAACACTGAAGCTTTCTTT.

In its sample, this clone was seen once. The rearrangement uses TRBV18 and TRBJ2-2; tentative D call: TRBD2 (5 bases). There are 13 residues in the CDR3. CDR1 KGHSH and CDR2 LQKENI come from the germline V gene. V lost 6 bases, J lost 4 bases, and 9 bases lay in between. The CDR3 DNA sequence: TGTGCCAGCTCCCTTGGACTCACCGGGGAGCTGTTTTTT. Encoded protein: CASSLGLTGELFF.

This chain joins TRBV4-1 and TRBJ2-5, with D tentatively TRBD1 or TRBD2 (5 bases each). The CDR3 has 14 amino acids. Germline V gene data show CDR1 as MGHRA and CDR2 as YSYEKL. Trimming stripped 0 bases from V and 10 bases from J, with 15 bases between. In DNA, the CDR3 is TGCGCCAGCAGCCAAGAAGCCCCCCGAGGGGACCAGTACTTC. It is translated as CASSQEAPRGDQYF.

The chain recombines TRBV30 with TRBJ1-2; a possible D gene is TRBD1 (6 bases). The CDR3 contains 13 residues. Between the trimmed V and J ends, which lost 1 base and 4 bases, there was a span of 10 bases. Germline V gives CDR1 GTSNPN, CDR2 SVGIG (reference sequence). CDR3 amino acids: CAWSGGGGYGYTF. The CDR3 DNA sequence: TGTGCCTGGAGTGGGGGGGGCGGCTATGGCTACACCTTC. Full variable domain (rest looked up from reference TRBV30 and TRBJ1-2): SQTIHQWPATLVQPVGSPLSLECTVEGTSNPNLYWYRQAAGRGLQLLFYSVGIGQISSEVPQNLSASRPQDRQFILSSKKLLLSDSGFYLCAWSGGGGYGYTFGSGTRLTVV.

DNA for the CDR3: TGTGCCAGCAGCTTAGATTATGGGCGGAACAACTATGGCTACACCTTC. This sequence encodes CASSLDYGRNNYGYTF. The chain recombines TRBV7-8 with TRBJ1-2; D call uncertain. Trimming shortened V by 1 base and J by 2 bases, and 14 bases separated the two germline ends. This CDR3 contains 16 residues. The germline gives CDR1 SGHVS, CDR2 FQNEAQ.

This clone has a single count. V usage is TRBV5-4 and J usage is TRBJ2-5; 13 nucleotides line up with TRBD2. Germline-derived CDR1 and CDR2 are SGHNT and YYREEE (reference sequence). This CDR3 is built from 16 residues. Trimming removed 3 bases from V and 5 bases from J; junction bases left unmatched: 7. The CDR3 DNA reads as TGTGCCAGCAGCTCGATACTAGCGGGGGGGCAGGAGACCCAGTACTTC. Its protein is CASSSILAGGQETQYF. Together with reference TRBV5-4 and TRBJ2-5, the CDR3 gives the full variable domain: ETGVTQSPTHLIKTRGQQVTLRCSSQSGHNTVSWYQQALGQGPQFIFQYYREEENGRGNFPPRFSGLQFPNYSSELNVNALELDDSALYLCASSSILAGGQETQYFGPGTRLLVL.

The chain joins TRBV6-5 to TRBJ2-7; the D gene is possibly TRBD1 (5 bases). The CDR3 is 13 residues long. Germline V CDR1 and CDR2: MNHEY, SVGAGI. V shed 4 bases and J shed 4 bases, with 11 bases lying between them. Here the CDR3 reads CASSSPGKYEQYF. The DNA for the CDR3 is TGTGCCAGCAGTTCCCCAGGGAAGTACGAGCAGTACTTC.

V is TRBV12-3 or TRBV12-4 and J is TRBJ1-2; D might be TRBD1 (5 bases). Trimming left V 6 bases short and J 7 bases short, with 15 bases between. The CDR3 contains 13 residues. DNA for the CDR3: TGTGCCAGCAGCCGGGACGGGATCAGTGGCTACACCTTC. Its protein is CASSRDGISGYTF.

The chain recombines TRBV6-1 with TRBJ2-7; D perhaps matches TRBD1 (6 bases). The germline gives CDR1 MNHNS, CDR2 SASEGT. This CDR3 is built from 15 residues. V was shortened by 3 bases and J by 2 bases, with 14 bases between the two germline ends. The CDR3 sequence is CASSEIRDIPYEQYF. The CDR3 coding sequence is TGTGCCAGCAGTGAGATCCGGGACATTCCCTACGAGCAGTACTTC.

V usage is TRBV2 and J usage is TRBJ2-1; TRBD1 matches at 7 bases. After removal of 5 bases from V and 1 base from J, the junction contained 2 bases not matched to a gene. In germline, CDR1 is SNHLY, CDR2 FYNNEI. The CDR3 loop spans 14 amino acids. The CDR3 DNA reads as TGTGCCAGCAGTACAGGGGTTTCCTACAATGAGCAGTTCTTC. Its protein product is CASSTGVSYNEQFF.

This sequence joins TRBV12-3 or TRBV12-4 and TRBJ1-2; TRBD1 matches 10 bases. The V segment lost 8 bases and the J segment 7 bases; nucleotides outside the gene matches: 7. The CDR3 extends over 13 amino acids. The CDR3 DNA is TGTGCCAGCGAAAGAGGGACAGGGGCTGGCTACACCTTC. It encodes CASERGTGAGYTF.

This clone was counted once. The chain joins TRBV4-1 to TRBJ2-2, with 15 nucleotides matching TRBD2. Germline CDR1 and CDR2: MGHRA and YSYEKL. This CDR3 is 16 amino acids long. Trimming took 4 bases from V and 6 from J; bases not matched to a gene: 3. Written as DNA, the CDR3 is TGCGCCAGCAGCCGTGGGACTAGCGGGGGGTCCGGGGAGCTGTTTTTT. Translating it yields CASSRGTSGGSGELFF.

The rearrangement uses TRBV5-6 and TRBJ2-3; D gene unclear. The ends were cut back, 7 bases at V and 3 bases at J, with 12 bases in the middle. Germline assignment: CDR1 SGHDT and CDR2 YYEEEE. This CDR3 is built from 13 residues. CDR3 residues: CASRPVLTDTQYF. The CDR3 nucleotides are TGTGCCAGCCGACCCGTCCTAACAGATACGCAGTATTTT. The variable domain in full, with the rest retrieved from reference TRBV5-6 and TRBJ2-3, is DAGVTQSPTHLIKTRGQQVTLRCSPKSGHDTVSWYQQALGQGPQFIFQYYEEEERQRGNFPDRFSGHQFPNYSSELNVNALLLGDSALYLCASRPVLTDTQYFGPGTRLTVL.

The genes are TRBV4-3 and TRBJ2-3; a possible D gene is TRBD2 (6 bases). Germline V lookup: CDR1 LGHNA, CDR2 YSLEER. The CDR3 consists of 16 residues. Trimming stripped 0 bases from V and 0 bases from J, with 10 bases between. The CDR3: CASSQDRGASTDTQYF. CDR3 in DNA: TGCGCCAGCAGCCAAGATCGCGGGGCTAGCACAGATACGCAGTATTTT.

V gene TRBV5-1 combines with J gene TRBJ2-2; D not certain. V was shortened by 2 bases and J by 4 bases, with 6 bases between the two germline ends. Per germline, CDR1 SGHRS and CDR2 YFSETQ. CDR3 length equals 13 residues. CDR3 residues: CASSFDITGELFF. The CDR3 DNA sequence: TGCGCCAGCAGCTTCGATATCACCGGGGAGCTGTTTTTT.

The rearrangement joins TRBV28 to TRBJ1-5, with D tentatively TRBD1 (5 bases). The V gene's germline CDR1 is MDHEN and CDR2 SYDVKM. The CDR3 has 15 amino acids. V lost 6 bases and J lost 0, with 12 bases in between. The CDR3 is CASSLGDYSNQPQHF. CDR3 DNA: TGTGCCAGCAGCCTCGGGGACTATAGCAATCAGCCCCAGCATTTT.